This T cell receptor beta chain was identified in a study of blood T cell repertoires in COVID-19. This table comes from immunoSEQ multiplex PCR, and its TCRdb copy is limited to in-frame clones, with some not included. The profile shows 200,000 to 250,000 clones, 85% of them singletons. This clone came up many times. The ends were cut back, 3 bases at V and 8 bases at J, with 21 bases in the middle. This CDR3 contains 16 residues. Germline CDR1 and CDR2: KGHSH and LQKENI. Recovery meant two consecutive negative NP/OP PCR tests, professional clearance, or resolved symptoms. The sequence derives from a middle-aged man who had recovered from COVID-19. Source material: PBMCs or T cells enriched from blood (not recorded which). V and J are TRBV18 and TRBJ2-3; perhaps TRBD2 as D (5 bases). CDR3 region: CASSPSFGLIEGTQYF. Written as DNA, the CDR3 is TGTGCCAGCTCACCGTCGTTTGGGCTAATAGAGGGTACGCAGTATTTT.